Presented here are 25 T cell receptor beta chains from one specimen sequenced in a study of graft-versus-host responses after intestinal transplantation. No antigen is known for these receptors. Generated by immunoSEQ multiplex PCR, the TCRdb table keeps only in-frame clones and is missing some. This sample carries tens of thousands of clones, 85% to 90% of them seen once, and the ten largest clones take 0.11%. Sequences were derived from unstimulated CD4+ T cells sorted from spleen or lymph node cells, sampled before intestinal transplant. The receptors were gathered from a human donor who received an intestinal transplant.

This clone appeared once. The V gene is TRBV19, the J gene TRBJ2-1; 7 nucleotides line up with TRBD2. The germline gives CDR1 LNHDA, CDR2 SQIVND (reference sequence). This CDR3 is built from 14 residues. V trimming: 4 bases; J trimming: 4 bases; junction bases outside the gene matches: 4. This CDR3 reads CASSTWGGYNEQFF. CDR3 bases: TGTGCCAGTAGTACCTGGGGGGGGTACAATGAGCAGTTCTTC.

The J gene is TRBJ2-5, the V gene TRBV4-1; 11 nucleotides agree with TRBD2. Germline CDR1 reads MGHRA; CDR2 reads YSYEKL. The CDR3 is 14 residues long. V was clipped by 4 bases and J by 2 bases; unmatched bases: 0. This chain's CDR3 is CASSRTSGQETQYF. CDR3 in DNA: TGCGCCAGCAGCCGGACTAGCGGGCAAGAGACCCAGTACTTC.

This chain joins TRBV5-1 and TRBJ2-2, with TRBD1 matching over 8 bases. CDR1 and CDR2 (germline): SGHRS, YFSETQ. This CDR3 has 16 amino acids. Losses at the gene ends were 6 bases for V and 3 bases for J; bases not matched to a gene: 10. The CDR3 coding sequence is TGCGCCAGCACACGTTGGGACAGGACCTACACCGGGGAGCTGTTTTTT. Protein product: CASTRWDRTYTGELFF.

The chain carries TRBV19 and TRBJ2-7, with D possibly being TRBD1 (6 bases). Germline CDR1 and CDR2: LNHDA and SQIVND (reference sequence). Trimming removed 5 bases from V and 3 bases from J, with 11 bases in between. The CDR3 is 13 residues long. Written as DNA, the CDR3 is TGTGCCAGTAGTGAGGGGGACGTCTACGAGCAGTACTTC. This sequence encodes CASSEGDVYEQYF. The variable domain in full, with the rest retrieved from reference TRBV19 and TRBJ2-7, is DGGITQSPKYLFRKEGQNVTLSCEQNLNHDAMYWYRQDPGQGLRLIYYSQIVNDFQKGDIAEGYSVSREKKESFPLTVTSAQKNPTAFYLCASSEGDVYEQYFGPGTRLTVT.

V is TRBV2 and J is TRBJ2-7; tentative D call: TRBD2 (5 bases). CDR3 size: 13 residues. The germline CDR1 and CDR2 sequences are SNHLY and FYNNEI. Trimming took off 1 base at V and 4 bases at J, with 8 bases between the two ends. The CDR3 loop reads CASSEEPGYEQYF. CDR3 in DNA: TGTGCCAGCAGTGAAGAGCCGGGATACGAGCAGTACTTC.

This chain uses TRBV2 with TRBJ1-5; D gene ambiguous. V shed 4 bases and J shed 6 bases, with 7 bases lying between them. The V gene's germline CDR1 is SNHLY and CDR2 FYNNEI. There are 12 residues in the CDR3. The CDR3 loop reads CASSVSGQPQHF. The CDR3 nucleotides are TGTGCCAGCAGTGTATCGGGTCAGCCCCAGCATTTT.

The rearrangement links TRBV5-1 to TRBJ1-1; 7 bases map to TRBD1. The germline V gene has CDR1 SGHRS and CDR2 YFSETQ. The trim removed 1 base at V and 3 bases at J, leaving 6 bases unmatched. The CDR3 loop spans 15 amino acids. The CDR3 bases are TGCGCCAGCAGCTTGAACACAGGGGTTGACACTGAAGCTTTCTTT. Translated, it gives CASSLNTGVDTEAFF. Based on the CDR3 plus reference TRBV5-1 and TRBJ1-1, the full variable domain is KAGVTQTPRYLIKTRGQQVTLSCSPISGHRSVSWYQQTPGQGLQFLFEYFSETQRNKGNFPGRFSGRQFSNSRSEMNVSTLELGDSALYLCASSLNTGVDTEAFFGQGTRLTVV.

The chain recombines TRBV4-1 with TRBJ2-1; D is uncertain. V lost 1 base and J 8 bases, leaving 9 bases between the germline ends. The CDR3 has 13 amino acids. From germline, CDR1 is MGHRA and CDR2 YSYEKL. The chain's CDR3 is CASSQGQAYEQFF. The CDR3 DNA follows: TGCGCCAGCAGCCAAGGGCAGGCCTATGAGCAGTTCTTC.

The rearrangement joins TRBV5-8 to TRBJ2-7; 7 bases are shared with TRBD1. The CDR3 is made up of 15 amino acids. J gave up 2 bases and V 1 base, and 6 bases lay outside the gene matches. CDR1 and CDR2 (germline): SGHTS, YDEGEE. The CDR3 sequence is CASSLTGTATYEQYF. In DNA form, the CDR3 reads TGTGCCAGCAGCTTGACCGGGACAGCCACCTACGAGCAGTACTTC. The variable domain in full, with the rest retrieved from reference TRBV5-8 and TRBJ2-7, is EAGVTQSPTHLIKTRGQQATLRCSPISGHTSVYWYQQALGLGLQFLLWYDEGEERNRGNFPPRFSGRQFPNYSSELNVNALELEDSALYLCASSLTGTATYEQYFGPGTRLTVT.

CDR3 protein: CASSQGASGTEETQYF. The DNA for the CDR3 is TGTGCCAGCAGCCAAGGTGCTAGCGGGACCGAAGAGACCCAGTACTTC. V usage is TRBV4-2 and J usage is TRBJ2-5; TRBD2 agrees at 9 bases. The CDR3 loop spans 16 amino acids. Trimming at V came to 1 base and at J to 3 bases, leaving 6 bases not matched to a gene. Germline assignment: CDR1 LGHNA and CDR2 YNFKEQ.

This clone appeared once. The genes are TRBV28 and TRBJ1-4; TRBD1 matches 10 bases. The V gene end was trimmed by 10 bases and the J gene end by 8 bases; junction bases not matched to a gene: 13. Germline V CDR1 and CDR2: MDHEN, SYDVKM. This CDR3 has 15 amino acids. CDR3 sequence (DNA): TGTGCCACACGAGGAAGGGGGACAGGGGAAGAAAAACTGTTTTTT. This gives the protein CATRGRGTGEEKLFF.

The genes are TRBV6-5 and TRBJ1-2, with TRBD1 matching over 8 bases. Unmatched junction bases numbered 2, after V lost 2 bases and J lost 0 bases. In germline, CDR1 is MNHEY, CDR2 SVGAGI. The CDR3 spans 15 residues. As DNA, the CDR3 is TGTGCCAGCAGTTACCAGGGGGCGACTAACTATGGCTACACCTTC. It encodes CASSYQGATNYGYTF.

This clone was detected a few times. V gene TRBV6-1 combines with J gene TRBJ1-1; D is possibly TRBD1 (5 bases). Trimming removed 2 bases from V and 1 base from J, with 14 bases in between. Germline V gene sequence: CDR1 MNHNS, CDR2 SASEGT. This CDR3 comprises 16 residues. As DNA, the CDR3 is TGTGCCAGCAGTGAATTAATGGGGGGTCAGAACACTGAAGCTTTCTTT. Residues: CASSELMGGQNTEAFF.

The rearrangement joins TRBV5-4 to TRBJ2-3; 14 bases line up with TRBD2. V lost 4 bases, J lost 5 bases, and 9 bases stayed unmatched. There are 17 residues in the CDR3. The germline V gene encodes CDR1 SGHNT and CDR2 YYREEE (reference sequence). This chain's CDR3 is CASSQGLAGEGGDTQYF. The CDR3 coding sequence is TGTGCCAGCAGCCAGGGACTAGCGGGGGAGGGAGGAGATACGCAGTATTTT.

The chain uses TRBV29-1 and TRBJ1-4; tentative D call: TRBD1 (5 bases). Germline CDR1 is SQVTM and CDR2 is ANQGSEA. V was cut by 5 bases and J by 8 bases, with 9 bases left in between. The CDR3 runs 11 residues. This CDR3 reads CSVRGEEKLFF. The CDR3 region has the DNA TGCAGCGTTAGGGGCGAAGAAAAACTGTTTTTT.

The J gene is TRBJ2-2, the V gene TRBV5-1, with a weak D call TRBD2 (5 bases). Germline values: CDR1 SGHRS, CDR2 YFSETQ. V was cut by 5 bases and J by 7 bases, with 12 bases left in between. There are 13 residues in the CDR3. The CDR3 loop is CASSRDEGGELFF. CDR3 nucleotide sequence: TGCGCCAGCAGTAGAGATGAGGGCGGGGAGCTGTTTTTT. Variable domain in full (rest from reference TRBV5-1 and TRBJ2-2): KAGVTQTPRYLIKTRGQQVTLSCSPISGHRSVSWYQQTPGQGLQFLFEYFSETQRNKGNFPGRFSGRQFSNSRSEMNVSTLELGDSALYLCASSRDEGGELFFGEGSRLTVL.

The genes are TRBV10-1 and TRBJ2-1, with TRBD1 identical over 9 bases. Germline CDR1 and CDR2: WNHNN and SYGVQD (reference sequence). The CDR3 contains 15 residues. V lost 3 bases to trimming and J lost 8 bases; unmatched junction nucleotides: 8. The CDR3 loop reads CASSDPTGGLDEQFF. As DNA, the CDR3 is TGCGCCAGCAGTGACCCGACAGGGGGGTTGGATGAGCAGTTCTTC.

The chain combines TRBV12-5 with TRBJ1-1, with D perhaps TRBD1 (6 bases). The CDR3 sequence is 16 residues long. Germline CDR1 LGHNT, CDR2 FRNRAP. The germline V and J ends were trimmed by 6 bases and 3 bases, with 20 bases remaining between them. For the CDR3, the DNA is TGTGCTAGTGGCCTTGGGGCGGGGGCGGATGACACTGAAGCTTTCTTT. Encoded protein: CASGLGAGADDTEAFF.

CDR3 protein: CASRTGGADPGANVLTF. The CDR3 region has the DNA TGCGCCAGCAGGACGGGGGGCGCTGACCCTGGGGCCAACGTCCTGACTTTC. V is TRBV4-1 and J is TRBJ2-6, with D possibly matching TRBD2 (7 bases). The V gene's germline CDR1 is MGHRA and CDR2 YSYEKL. The V and J ends lost 6 bases and 2 bases respectively, with 17 bases between them. CDR3 length equals 17 residues.

The chain uses TRBV25-1 and TRBJ2-6; 12 bases are shared with TRBD1. V gave up 6 bases and J gave up 3 bases; unmatched junction bases: 9. Germline lookup yields CDR1 MGHDK and CDR2 SYGVNS. The CDR3 loop spans 18 amino acids. This CDR3 reads CASSGRGQGALGANVLTF. DNA for the CDR3: TGTGCCAGCAGCGGCCGGGGACAGGGGGCGCTTGGGGCCAACGTCCTGACTTTC. Drawing the rest from reference TRBV25-1 and TRBJ2-6, the complete variable domain is EADIYQTPRYLVIGTGKKITLECSQTMGHDKMYWYQQDPGMELHLIHYSYGVNSTEKGDLSSESTVSRIRTEHFPLTLESARPSHTSQYLCASSGRGQGALGANVLTFGAGSRLTVL.

The chain is built from TRBV6-1 and TRBJ2-2; 10 bases are shared with TRBD2. After removal of 0 bases from V and 4 bases from J, the junction contained 8 bases not matched to a gene. The CDR3 has 18 amino acids. CDR1 MNHNS and CDR2 SASEGT come from the germline V gene. The CDR3 sequence: CASSEAPEAGGRTGELFF. CDR3 in DNA: TGTGCCAGCAGTGAAGCGCCTGAAGCGGGGGGGCGCACCGGGGAGCTGTTTTTT.

The table lists this clone with a few counts. The J gene is TRBJ2-7, the V gene TRBV25-1; the D gene is possibly TRBD2 (5 bases). This CDR3 is built from 14 residues. The V and J ends lost 6 bases and 7 bases respectively, with 19 bases between them. CDR1 MGHDK and CDR2 SYGVNS come from the germline V gene. CDR3 nucleotides: TGTGCCAGCAGGACTCCGGAGGCACTTGGGGAGCAGTACTTC. Translated: CASRTPEALGEQYF.

V and J are TRBV9 and TRBJ1-1; no clear D. There are 14 residues in the CDR3. Germline loops: CDR1 SGDLS, CDR2 YYNGEE. Deletions cut 3 bases from V and 0 bases from J, with 9 bases between. CDR3 nucleotide sequence: TGTGCCAGCAGCGCGAATAGCATGAACACTGAAGCTTTCTTT. Its protein is CASSANSMNTEAFF. Based on the CDR3 plus reference TRBV9 and TRBJ1-1, the full variable domain is DSGVTQTPKHLITATGQRVTLRCSPRSGDLSVYWYQQSLDQGLQFLIQYYNGEERAKGNILERFSAQQFPDLHSELNLSSLELGDSALYFCASSANSMNTEAFFGQGTRLTVV.

The chain uses TRBV4-3 and TRBJ1-1, with a weak D call TRBD1 (5 bases). Between the trimmed V and J ends, which lost 1 base and 5 bases, there was a span of 14 bases. From germline, CDR1 is LGHNA and CDR2 YSLEER. CDR3 length: 15 amino acids. As DNA, the CDR3 is TGCGCCAGCAGCCAAGGAGCAGGGTGGGAAACTGAAGCTTTCTTT. It specifies CASSQGAGWETEAFF.

CDR3 region: CASKSRLAGLLGQFF. For the CDR3, the DNA is TGTGCCAGCAAATCCCGGCTAGCGGGGCTCCTTGGGCAGTTCTTC. This chain joins TRBV6-5 and TRBJ2-1; 9 nucleotides match TRBD2. The germline V gene encodes CDR1 MNHEY and CDR2 SVGAGI. V lost 7 bases, J lost 12 bases, and 16 bases stayed unmatched. The CDR3 is 15 amino acids.